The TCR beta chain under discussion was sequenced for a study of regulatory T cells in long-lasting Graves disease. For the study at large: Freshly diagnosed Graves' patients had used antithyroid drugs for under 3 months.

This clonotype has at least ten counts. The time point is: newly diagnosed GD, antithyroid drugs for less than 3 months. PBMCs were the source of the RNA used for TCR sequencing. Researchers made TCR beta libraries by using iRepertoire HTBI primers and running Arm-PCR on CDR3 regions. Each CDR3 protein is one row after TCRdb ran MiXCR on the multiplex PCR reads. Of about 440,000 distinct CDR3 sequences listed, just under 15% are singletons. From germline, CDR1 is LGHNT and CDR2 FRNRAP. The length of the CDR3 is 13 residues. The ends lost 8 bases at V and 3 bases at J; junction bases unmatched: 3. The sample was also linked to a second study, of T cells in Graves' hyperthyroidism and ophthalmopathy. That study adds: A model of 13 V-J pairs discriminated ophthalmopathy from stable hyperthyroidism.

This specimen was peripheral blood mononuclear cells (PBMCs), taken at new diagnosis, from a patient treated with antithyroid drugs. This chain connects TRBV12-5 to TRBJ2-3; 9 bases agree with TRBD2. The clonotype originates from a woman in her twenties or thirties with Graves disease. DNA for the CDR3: TGTGCTAGTACGGCGGGAGGGACAGATACGCAGTATTTT. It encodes CASTAGGTDTQYF.